The rows below give T cell receptor beta chains drawn from one sample of a study of identical twins. TCRdb reprocessed the 5' RACE reads via MiXCR and lists one record per CDR3 protein. The profile shows approximately 500,000 distinct CDR3 sequences, 20% to 25% of them singletons. These data are also associated with another study on T cells expressing NK-cell markers.

Specimen: CD4+ T cells sorted from blood. Source of these receptors: a woman younger than 30 in good health. CDR3s include the opening cysteine and the closing phenylalanine or tryptophan. D genes are given only for firm matches. Size is omitted from some rows. Given values are once, few, many or a class for expanded clones.

size	length	V	D	J	CDR3	DNA
few	16	TRBV6-1	TRBD1	TRBJ2-7	CASRPRRDRGTYEQYF	TGTGCCAGCAGGCCTCGCCGGGACAGGGGGACCTACGAGCAGTACTTC
.	18	TRBV1	.	TRBJ2-3	CTSSQGNSGDRSTDTQYF	TGCACCAGCAGCCAGGGAAATAGCGGGGACCGTAGCACAGATACGCAGTATTTT
.	12	TRBV20-1	.	TRBJ1-2	CSAADGSYGYTF	TGCAGTGCCGCGGACGGATCCTATGGCTACACCTTC
few	15	TRBV19	.	TRBJ1-1	CASSTRIRGNTEAFF	TGTGCCAGTAGCACAAGAATAAGAGGGAACACTGAAGCTTTCTTT
.	14	TRBV10-3	.	TRBJ1-5	CAISEAVRGQPQHF	TGTGCCATCAGTGAGGCGGTGAGGGGACAGCCCCAGCATTTT
few	14	TRBV5-1	.	TRBJ2-1	CASSLNYAYNEQFF	TGCGCCAGCAGCTTGAATTACGCCTACAATGAGCAGTTCTTC
.	15	TRBV27	TRBD2	TRBJ2-1	CASSTLAGGHVEQFF	TGTGCCAGCAGTACTCTAGCGGGGGGGCATGTTGAGCAGTTCTTC
.	15	TRBV2	TRBD1	TRBJ1-3	CASREQGVPGNTIYF	TGTGCCAGCAGAGAACAGGGGGTACCTGGAAACACCATATATTTT
.	14	TRBV29-1	.	TRBJ2-2	CSVGGAGDTGELFF	TGCAGCGTAGGGGGGGCAGGAGACACCGGGGAGCTGTTTTTT
few	14	TRBV5-1	.	TRBJ2-5	CASTRRQGGETQYF	TGCGCCAGCACCCGGAGACAGGGAGGAGAGACCCAGTACTTC
many	14	TRBV7-2	TRBD1	TRBJ1-6	CASSSTGDPSPLHF	TGTGCCAGCAGCTCGACAGGGGATCCTTCACCCCTCCACTTT
.	13	TRBV7-9	.	TRBJ1-1	CASSLSWEGEAFF	TGTGCCAGCAGCTTATCCTGGGAGGGTGAAGCTTTCTTT
.	16	TRBV20-1	.	TRBJ2-4	CSASGGLTQTQNIQYF	TGCAGTGCTAGTGGTGGTTTGACCCAGACTCAAAACATTCAGTACTTC
.	16	TRBV27	.	TRBJ2-2	CASRKRGSTPPGELFF	TGTGCCAGCCGTAAAAGGGGATCGACACCCCCCGGGGAGCTGTTTTTT
few	15	TRBV5-1	TRBD2	TRBJ2-1	CASSRELAGDNEQFF	TGCGCCAGCAGCCGGGAACTAGCGGGGGACAATGAGCAGTTCTTC
few	16	TRBV2	TRBD2	TRBJ2-5	CASSEKSGGTGETQYF	TGTGCCAGCAGTGAAAAGAGCGGGGGGACGGGAGAGACCCAGTACTTC
many	14	TRBV12-3/TRBV12-4	TRBD1	TRBJ1-5	CASSLSQGGQPQHF	TGTGCCAGCAGTTTATCCCAGGGGGGACAGCCCCAGCATTTT
few	14	TRBV20-1	TRBD1	TRBJ2-7	CSAPSGTGKARQYF	TGCAGTGCTCCCTCCGGGACAGGGAAAGCCAGGCAGTACTTC
.	16	TRBV20-1	TRBD1	TRBJ2-7	CSASTSDRGRPYEQYF	TGCAGTGCTTCGACCTCCGACAGGGGGCGACCCTACGAGCAGTACTTC
few	11	TRBV5-1	.	TRBJ2-5	CASTAGETQYF	TGCGCCAGCACCGCGGGAGAGACCCAGTACTTC
few	12	TRBV4-3	.	TRBJ2-1	CASSRGGHEQFF	TGCGCCAGCAGCCGGGGGGGCCATGAGCAGTTCTTC
once	14	TRBV20-1	TRBD2	TRBJ2-1	CSAPRTSRVNEQFF	TGCAGTGCCCCACGGACTAGCCGAGTCAATGAGCAGTTCTTC
many	17	TRBV13	TRBD2	TRBJ2-5	CASSFEGLAGEEETQYF	TGTGCCAGCAGCTTCGAGGGACTAGCGGGAGAGGAAGAGACCCAGTACTTC
.	14	TRBV11-3	.	TRBJ2-2	CASSQHGNTGELFF	TGTGCCAGCAGCCAACACGGGAACACCGGGGAGCTGTTTTTT
.	14	TRBV7-2	TRBD2	TRBJ2-3	CASSLVFSGDTQYF	TGTGCCAGCAGCTTAGTTTTTAGCGGGGATACGCAGTATTTT
once	15	TRBV3-1	TRBD1	TRBJ2-1	CASSVVGGLYNEQFF	TGTGCCAGCAGCGTGGTAGGGGGCCTATACAATGAGCAGTTCTTC
few	14	TRBV20-1	.	TRBJ2-2	CSARGTQNTGELFF	TGCAGTGCTCGCGGGACACAGAACACCGGGGAGCTGTTTTTT
.	14	TRBV7-8	.	TRBJ2-1	CASSHRGVVNEQFF	TGTGCCAGCAGCCACCGAGGGGTAGTCAATGAGCAGTTCTTC
.	12	TRBV20-1	.	TRBJ2-3	CSALQGRDTQYF	TGCAGTGCTTTACAGGGTCGTGATACGCAGTATTTT
.	17	TRBV15	TRBD2	TRBJ2-1	CATSLSKGLAGFNEQFF	TGTGCCACCAGCCTATCGAAAGGTCTAGCGGGTTTTAATGAGCAGTTCTTC
few	14	TRBV6-1	TRBD1	TRBJ1-5	CASSATGANQPQHF	TGTGCCAGCAGTGCGACAGGGGCCAATCAGCCCCAGCATTTT
.	14	TRBV5-1	.	TRBJ1-1	CASSPHQLNTEAFF	TGCGCCAGCAGCCCGCACCAGCTGAACACTGAAGCTTTCTTT
.	13	TRBV20-1	TRBD2	TRBJ2-5	CSAGDGGKETQYF	TGCAGTGCCGGAGACGGGGGGAAGGAGACCCAGTACTTC
.	15	TRBV7-9	.	TRBJ2-2	CASSLEATQSGELFF	TGTGCCAGCAGCTTAGAGGCTACCCAGAGTGGGGAGCTGTTTTTT
few	13	TRBV18	.	TRBJ2-7	CASSPHEGSEQYF	TGTGCCAGCTCACCACATGAAGGGTCCGAGCAGTACTTC
few	14	TRBV3-1	.	TRBJ2-2	CASSHQQVTGELFF	TGTGCCAGCAGTCACCAACAAGTCACCGGGGAGCTGTTTTTT
.	14	TRBV7-2	TRBD1	TRBJ2-7	CASSLGTGTWEQYF	TGTGCCAGCAGCTTAGGGACAGGGACTTGGGAGCAGTACTTC
many	17	TRBV5-1	TRBD2	TRBJ2-5	CASTLEGAGGSGETQYF	TGCGCCAGCACCCTGGAGGGCGCGGGGGGGTCTGGAGAGACCCAGTACTTC
.	15	TRBV20-1	.	TRBJ2-3	CSAPRLPPFGDTQYF	TGCAGTGCTCCCCGGTTACCCCCTTTCGGAGATACGCAGTATTTT
few	12	TRBV20-1	.	TRBJ2-4	CSATPGYDIQYF	TGCAGTGCCACTCCGGGGTATGACATTCAGTACTTC
.	10	TRBV11-2	.	TRBJ2-5	CASGSETQYF	TGTGCCAGTGGCTCCGAGACCCAGTACTTC